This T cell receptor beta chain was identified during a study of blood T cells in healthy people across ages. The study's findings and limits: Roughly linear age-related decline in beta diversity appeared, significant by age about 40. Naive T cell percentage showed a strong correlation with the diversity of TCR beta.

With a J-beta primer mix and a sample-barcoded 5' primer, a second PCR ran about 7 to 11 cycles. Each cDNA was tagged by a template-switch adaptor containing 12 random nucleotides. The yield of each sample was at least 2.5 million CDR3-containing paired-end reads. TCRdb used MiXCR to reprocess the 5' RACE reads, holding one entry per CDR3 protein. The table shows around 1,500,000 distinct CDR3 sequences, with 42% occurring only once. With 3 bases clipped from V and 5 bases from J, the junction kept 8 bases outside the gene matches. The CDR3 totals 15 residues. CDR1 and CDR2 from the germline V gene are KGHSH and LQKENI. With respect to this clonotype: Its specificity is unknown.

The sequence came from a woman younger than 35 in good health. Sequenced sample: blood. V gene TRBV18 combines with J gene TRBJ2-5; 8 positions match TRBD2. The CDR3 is CASSPPGLGVETQYF. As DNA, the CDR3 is TGTGCCAGCTCACCGCCGGGACTAGGGGTGGAGACCCAGTACTTC.